This T cell receptor beta chain came from a study of T cell repertoires in cytomegalovirus infection. About the study: CMV infection and matching HLA type were both indicated by public TCR beta signatures. Findings of the study overall: HLA-C-restricted CMV-specific TCR beta clonotypes were dominant in the ex vivo response.

With V trimmed by 6 bases and J by 11 bases, 29 bases remained unmatched. The germline gives CDR1 MDHEN, CDR2 SYDVKM. This CDR3 spans 19 amino acids. TCRdb re-called the reads through MiXCR, storing one row per CDR3 protein. The table shows approximately 700,000 distinct CDR3 sequences, with roughly a third occurring only once. On this clonotype: The antigen remains unidentified.

The receptor was derived from a human donor in good health (CMV status not recorded). Some clones in this sample may be carry-over from other donors' samples. The specimen sequenced was PBMCs. The V gene is TRBV28, the J gene TRBJ1-1; 8 nucleotides line up with TRBD1. The CDR3 here is CASSRILGKGDRTLPHAFF. CDR3 bases: TGTGCCAGCAGCCGGATTTTGGGAAAGGGGGACAGGACCCTCCCACATGCTTTCTTT. The full variable domain, its missing parts supplied by reference TRBV28 and TRBJ1-1, is DVKVTQSSRYLVKRTGEKVFLECVQDMDHENMFWYRQDPGLGLRLIYFSYDVKMKEKGDIPEGYSVSREKKERFSLILESASTNQTSMYLCASSRILGKGDRTLPHAFFGQGTRLTVV.